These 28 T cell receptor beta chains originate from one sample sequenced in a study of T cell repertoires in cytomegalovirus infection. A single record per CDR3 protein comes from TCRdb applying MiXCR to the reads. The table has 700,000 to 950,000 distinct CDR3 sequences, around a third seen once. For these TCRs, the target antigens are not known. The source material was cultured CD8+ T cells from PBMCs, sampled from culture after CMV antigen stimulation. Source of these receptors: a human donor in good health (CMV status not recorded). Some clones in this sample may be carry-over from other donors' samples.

The CDR3 DNA reads TGCGCCAGCAGTGAACCGGCCAGAGGGTACAATGAGCAGTTCTTC. Encoded protein: CASSEPARGYNEQFF. The rearrangement uses TRBV10-2 and TRBJ2-1, with TRBD2 as a possible D gene (5 bases). The germline V gene encodes CDR1 WSHSY and CDR2 SAAADI. The CDR3 extends over 15 amino acids. V was clipped by 3 bases and J by 4 bases, with 13 bases between them.

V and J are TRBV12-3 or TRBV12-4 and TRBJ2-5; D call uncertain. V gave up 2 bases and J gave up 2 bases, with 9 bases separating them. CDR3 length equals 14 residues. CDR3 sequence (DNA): TGTGCCAGCAGTTTACGGGTGGGACAAGAGACCCAGTACTTC. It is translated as CASSLRVGQETQYF.

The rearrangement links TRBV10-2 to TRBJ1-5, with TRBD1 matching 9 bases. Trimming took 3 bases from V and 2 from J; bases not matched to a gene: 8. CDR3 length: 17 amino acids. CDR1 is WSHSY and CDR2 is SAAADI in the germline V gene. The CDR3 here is CASSEPQGARGNQPQHF. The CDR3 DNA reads TGCGCCAGCAGTGAACCACAGGGGGCTAGAGGCAATCAGCCCCAGCATTTT.

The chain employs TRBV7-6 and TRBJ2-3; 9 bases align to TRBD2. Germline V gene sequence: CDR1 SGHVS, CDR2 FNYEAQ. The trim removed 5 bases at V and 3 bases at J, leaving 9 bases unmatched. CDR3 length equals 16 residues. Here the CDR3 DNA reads TGTGCCAGCAGCCCTAGGGCGGGGGGGTATACAGATACGCAGTATTTT. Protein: CASSPRAGGYTDTQYF. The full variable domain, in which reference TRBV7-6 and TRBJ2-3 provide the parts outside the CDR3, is GAGVSQSPRYKVTKRGQDVALRCDPISGHVSLYWYRQALGQGPEFLTYFNYEAQQDKSGLPNDRFSAERPEGSISTLTIQRTEQRDSAMYRCASSPRAGGYTDTQYFGPGTRLTVL.

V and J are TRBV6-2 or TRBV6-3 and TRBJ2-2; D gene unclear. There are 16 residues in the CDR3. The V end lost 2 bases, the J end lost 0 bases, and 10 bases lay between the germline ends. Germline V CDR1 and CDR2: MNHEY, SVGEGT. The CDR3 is CASSYEGHTNTGELFF. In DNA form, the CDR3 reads TGTGCCAGCAGTTACGAAGGCCACACGAACACCGGGGAGCTGTTTTTT.

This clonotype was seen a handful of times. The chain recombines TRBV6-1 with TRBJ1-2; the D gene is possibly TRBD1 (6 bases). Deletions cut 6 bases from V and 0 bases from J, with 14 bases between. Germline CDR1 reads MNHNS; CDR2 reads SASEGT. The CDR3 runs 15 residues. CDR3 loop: CASSETGAPNYGYTF. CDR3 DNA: TGTGCCAGCAGCGAGACAGGCGCCCCTAACTATGGCTACACCTTC.

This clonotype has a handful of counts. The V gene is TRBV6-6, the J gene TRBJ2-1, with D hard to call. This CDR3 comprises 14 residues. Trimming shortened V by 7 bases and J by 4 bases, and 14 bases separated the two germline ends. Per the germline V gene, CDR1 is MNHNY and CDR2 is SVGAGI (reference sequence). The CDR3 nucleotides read TGTGCCAGCACGACCGGGCAGAATTACAATGAGCAGTTCTTC. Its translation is CASTTGQNYNEQFF.

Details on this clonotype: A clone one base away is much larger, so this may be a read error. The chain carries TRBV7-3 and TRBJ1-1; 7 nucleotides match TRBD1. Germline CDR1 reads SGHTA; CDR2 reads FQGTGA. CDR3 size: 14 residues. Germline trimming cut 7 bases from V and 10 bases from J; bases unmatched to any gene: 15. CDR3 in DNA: TGTGCCAGCAACCAACCCCGGGAAGGGGGCAGAGCTTTCTTT. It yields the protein CASNQPREGGRAFF.

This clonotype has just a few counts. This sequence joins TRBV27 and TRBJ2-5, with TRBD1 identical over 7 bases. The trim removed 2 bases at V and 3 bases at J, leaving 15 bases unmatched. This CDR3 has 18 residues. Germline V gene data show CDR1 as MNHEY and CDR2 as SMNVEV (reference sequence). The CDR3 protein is CASSLDAKTGAAEETQYF. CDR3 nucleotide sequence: TGTGCCAGCAGTTTAGACGCGAAAACAGGGGCAGCGGAAGAGACCCAGTACTTC.

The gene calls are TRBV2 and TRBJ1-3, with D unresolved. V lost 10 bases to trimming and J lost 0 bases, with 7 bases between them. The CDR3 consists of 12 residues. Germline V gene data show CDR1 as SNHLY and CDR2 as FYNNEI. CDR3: CATGHSGNTIYF. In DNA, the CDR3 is TGTGCCACCGGGCACTCTGGAAACACCATATATTTT.

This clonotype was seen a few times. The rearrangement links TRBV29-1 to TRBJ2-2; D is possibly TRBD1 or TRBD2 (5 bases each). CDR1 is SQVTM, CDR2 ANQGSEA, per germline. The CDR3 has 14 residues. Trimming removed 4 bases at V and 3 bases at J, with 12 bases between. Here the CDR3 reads CSVVPGRYTGELFF. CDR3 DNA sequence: TGCAGCGTTGTCCCGGGACGGTACACCGGGGAGCTGTTTTTT.

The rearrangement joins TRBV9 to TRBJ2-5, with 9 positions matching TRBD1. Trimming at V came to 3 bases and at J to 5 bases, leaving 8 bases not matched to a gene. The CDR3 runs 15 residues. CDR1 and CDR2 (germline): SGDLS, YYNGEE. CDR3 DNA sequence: TGTGCCAGCAGCGAAAGGACAGGGGAGATGGAGACCCAGTACTTC. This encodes CASSERTGEMETQYF.

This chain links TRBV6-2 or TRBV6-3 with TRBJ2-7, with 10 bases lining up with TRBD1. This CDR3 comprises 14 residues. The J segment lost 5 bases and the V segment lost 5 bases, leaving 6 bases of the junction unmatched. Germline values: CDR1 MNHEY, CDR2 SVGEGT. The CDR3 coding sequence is TGTGCCAGCAGTCCGATGGGGACAGGGGACGAGCAGTACGTC. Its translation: CASSPMGTGDEQYV.

The CDR3 here is CASSSWTEDTQYF. The CDR3 DNA sequence: TGTGCCAGCAGCTCCTGGACTGAAGATACGCAGTATTTT. The chain carries TRBV11-1 and TRBJ2-3, with TRBD2 as a possible D gene (5 bases). The germline CDR1 and CDR2 sequences are SGHAT and FQDESV (reference sequence). Trimming pared 4 bases from V and 5 bases from J, leaving 10 bases between. The CDR3 loop spans 13 amino acids. The variable domain in full, with the rest retrieved from reference TRBV11-1 and TRBJ2-3, is EAEVAQSPRYKITEKSQAVAFWCDPISGHATLYWYRQILGQGPELLVQFQDESVVDDSQLPKDRFSAERLKGVDSTLKIQPAELGDSAMYLCASSSWTEDTQYFGPGTRLTVL.

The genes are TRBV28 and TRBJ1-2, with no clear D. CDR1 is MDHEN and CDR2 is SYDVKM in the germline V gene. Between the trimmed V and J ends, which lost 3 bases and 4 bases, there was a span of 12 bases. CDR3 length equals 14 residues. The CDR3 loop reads CASSLIGPRYGYTF. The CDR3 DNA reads TGTGCCAGCAGTTTGATCGGACCCCGCTATGGCTACACCTTC.

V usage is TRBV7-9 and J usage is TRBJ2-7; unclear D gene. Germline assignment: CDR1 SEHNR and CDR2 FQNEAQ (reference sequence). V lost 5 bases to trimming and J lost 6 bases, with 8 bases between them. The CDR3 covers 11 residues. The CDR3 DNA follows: TGTGCCAGCAGCACGCCGGGCGAGCAGTACGTC. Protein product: CASSTPGEQYV.

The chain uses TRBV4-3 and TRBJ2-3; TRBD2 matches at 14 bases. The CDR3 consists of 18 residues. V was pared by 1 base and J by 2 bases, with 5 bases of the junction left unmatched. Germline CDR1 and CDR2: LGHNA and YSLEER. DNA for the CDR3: TGCGCCAGCAGCCAAGGACTAGCGGGGGGGCGTGACACAGATACGCAGTATTTT. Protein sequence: CASSQGLAGGRDTDTQYF.

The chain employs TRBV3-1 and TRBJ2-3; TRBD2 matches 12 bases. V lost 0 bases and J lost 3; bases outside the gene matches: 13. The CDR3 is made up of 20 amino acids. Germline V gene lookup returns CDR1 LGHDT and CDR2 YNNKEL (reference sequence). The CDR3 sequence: CASSQDLRLAGGITTDTQYF. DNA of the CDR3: TGTGCCAGCAGCCAAGATCTTCGGCTAGCGGGGGGGATTACGACAGATACGCAGTATTTT.

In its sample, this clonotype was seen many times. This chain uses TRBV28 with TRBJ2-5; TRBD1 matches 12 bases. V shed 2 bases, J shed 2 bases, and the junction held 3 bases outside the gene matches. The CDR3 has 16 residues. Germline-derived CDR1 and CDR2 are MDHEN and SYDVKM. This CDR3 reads CASSLGTGGLQETQYF. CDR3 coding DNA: TGTGCCAGCAGTTTAGGGACAGGGGGCTTACAAGAGACCCAGTACTTC.

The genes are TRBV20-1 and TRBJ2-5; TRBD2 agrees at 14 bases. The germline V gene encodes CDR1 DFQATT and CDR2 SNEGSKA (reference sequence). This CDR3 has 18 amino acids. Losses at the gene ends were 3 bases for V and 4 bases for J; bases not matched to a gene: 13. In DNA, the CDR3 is TGCAGTGCTAGTAGGACTAGCGGGGGGCACTCAACTAGAGAGACCCAGTACTTC. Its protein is CSASRTSGGHSTRETQYF.

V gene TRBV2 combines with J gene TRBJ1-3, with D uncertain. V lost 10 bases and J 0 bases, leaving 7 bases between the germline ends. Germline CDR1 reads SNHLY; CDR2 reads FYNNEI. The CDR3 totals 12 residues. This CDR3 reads CATRVSGNTIYF. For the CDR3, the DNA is TGTGCCACTAGGGTCTCTGGAAACACCATATATTTT.

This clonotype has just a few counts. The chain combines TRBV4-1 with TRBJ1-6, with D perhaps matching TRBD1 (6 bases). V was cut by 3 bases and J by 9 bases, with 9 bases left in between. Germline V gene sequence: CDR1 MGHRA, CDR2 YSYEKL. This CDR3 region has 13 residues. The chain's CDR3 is CASSQVQGSPLHF. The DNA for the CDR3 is TGCGCCAGCAGCCAGGTACAGGGTTCACCCCTCCACTTT.

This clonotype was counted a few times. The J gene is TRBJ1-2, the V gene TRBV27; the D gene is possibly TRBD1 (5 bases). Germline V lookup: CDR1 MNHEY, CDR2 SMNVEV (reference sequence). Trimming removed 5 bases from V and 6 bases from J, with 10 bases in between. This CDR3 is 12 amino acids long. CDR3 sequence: CASSRQGDGYTF. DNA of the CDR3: TGTGCCAGCAGTCGCCAGGGAGATGGCTACACCTTC.

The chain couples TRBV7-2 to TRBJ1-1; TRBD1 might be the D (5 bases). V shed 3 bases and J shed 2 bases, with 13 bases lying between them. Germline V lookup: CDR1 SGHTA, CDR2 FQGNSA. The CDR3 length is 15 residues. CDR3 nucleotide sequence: TGTGCCAGCAGCTTGTCCGGGGCCAGCAACACTGAAGCTTTCTTT. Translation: CASSLSGASNTEAFF.

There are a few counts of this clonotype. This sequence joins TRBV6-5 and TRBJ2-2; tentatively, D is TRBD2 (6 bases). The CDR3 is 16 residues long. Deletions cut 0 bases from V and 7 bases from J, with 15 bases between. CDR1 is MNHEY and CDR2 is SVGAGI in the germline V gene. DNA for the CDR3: TGTGCCAGCAGTTACTCCACCCCGGGGGAGGACGGGGAGCTGTTTTTT. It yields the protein CASSYSTPGEDGELFF.

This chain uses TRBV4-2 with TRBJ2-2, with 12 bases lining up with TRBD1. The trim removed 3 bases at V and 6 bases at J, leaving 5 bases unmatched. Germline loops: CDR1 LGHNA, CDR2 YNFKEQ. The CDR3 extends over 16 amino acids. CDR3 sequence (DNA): TGTGCCAGCAGCCACTCCGGGACAGGGGGCTCCGGGGAGCTGTTTTTT. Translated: CASSHSGTGGSGELFF.

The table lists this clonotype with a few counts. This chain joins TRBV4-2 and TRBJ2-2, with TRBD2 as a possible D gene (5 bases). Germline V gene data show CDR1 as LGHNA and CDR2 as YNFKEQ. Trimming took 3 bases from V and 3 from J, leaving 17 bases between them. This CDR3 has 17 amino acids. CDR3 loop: CASSHSTSGSDTGELFF. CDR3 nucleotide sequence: TGTGCCAGCAGCCATTCAACCTCGGGGAGCGACACCGGGGAGCTGTTTTTT.

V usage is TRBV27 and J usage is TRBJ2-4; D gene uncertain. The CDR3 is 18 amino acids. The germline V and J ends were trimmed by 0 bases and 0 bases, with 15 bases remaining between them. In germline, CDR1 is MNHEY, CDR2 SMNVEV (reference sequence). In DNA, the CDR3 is TGTGCCAGCAGTTTATCGGTAGGACGATTTGGAGCCAAAAACATTCAGTACTTC. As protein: CASSLSVGRFGAKNIQYF.